The rows below give T cell receptor beta chains drawn from one sample of a study of blood T cell repertoires in COVID-19. TCRdb's copy holds only in-frame clones and misses some; the assay was immunoSEQ multiplex PCR. The table includes tens of thousands of clones, roughly 78% detected once. Sequenced material: peripheral blood. These receptor sequences come from a woman aged 70-85 years with acute or convalescent COVID-19. Both conserved end residues are part of each CDR3. Fields, in order: D gene, V gene, clone size, J gene, CDR3 DNA, CDR3 protein. A D gene is named only where the DNA matches it firmly. A clone size is listed for some rows: how often the clone was seen (once, few, many), or a class if it is expanded.

TRBD2,TRBV18,NA,TRBJ2-7,TGTGCCAGCTCCCCCCCTAGCGGATCCTTGGAGCAGTACTTC,CASSPPSGSLEQYF
NA,TRBV15,NA,TRBJ1-3,TGTGCCACCAGCACCGAATATGAGGGAGGGACCATATATTTT,CATSTEYEGGTIYF
TRBD1,TRBV5-8,NA,TRBJ1-3,TGTGCCAGCAGCTTGGATGGGGCTGACAGGGGTACAAACACCATATATTTT,CASSLDGADRGTNTIYF
NA,TRBV2,NA,TRBJ1-2,TGTGCCACCAGGGGACAATACGAATACTATGGCTACACCTTC,CATRGQYEYYGYTF
NA,TRBV24-1,NA,TRBJ1-1,TGTGCCACCAAAGGGACTGGCACTGAAGCTTTCTTT,CATKGTGTEAFF
NA,TRBV4-2,NA,TRBJ2-1,TGTGCCAGCAGCCAAGAGGGGGGTAGCTCCTACAATGAGCAGTTCTTC,CASSQEGGSSYNEQFF
NA,TRBV7-9,few,TRBJ1-2,TGTGCCAGCAGCCCCCCCCCGGGCGGGCGAAACTATGGCTACACCTTC,CASSPPPGGRNYGYTF
NA,TRBV14,NA,TRBJ2-7,TGTGCCAGCAGCCAAGATGCGTCCTCAGGCCACGAGCAGTACTTC,CASSQDASSGHEQYF
TRBD1,TRBV4-1,NA,TRBJ2-7,TGCGCCAGCAGCCAAGATCCGGGACAGGGGAACTACGAGCAGTACTTC,CASSQDPGQGNYEQYF
NA,TRBV5-6,NA,TRBJ2-7,TGTGCCAGCGGGCGTTTCGGAGGTTTCAAGGACGAGCAGTACTTC,CASGRFGGFKDEQYF
NA,TRBV6-5,NA,TRBJ1-1,TGTGCCAGCAGTTACCCGAGTTCGGGGAACACTGAAGCTTTCTTT,CASSYPSSGNTEAFF
NA,TRBV7-8,NA,TRBJ1-2,TGTGCCAGCAGCTTAGCGACGGAGTATGGCTACACCTTC,CASSLATEYGYTF
TRBD1,TRBV6-5,NA,TRBJ1-1,TGTGCCAGCAGTAGTCCCGGGACAGGGAACACTGAAGCTTTCTTT,CASSSPGTGNTEAFF
TRBD2,TRBV2,few,TRBJ2-7,TGTGCCAGCAATCCTAGCGGGGCGAGCTCCTACGAGCAGTACTTC,CASNPSGASSYEQYF
TRBD1,TRBV6-5,NA,TRBJ1-2,TGTGCCAGCAGTCCGACAGGGCCCTATGGCTACACCTTC,CASSPTGPYGYTF
NA,TRBV5-1,NA,TRBJ2-1,TGCGCCAGCAGCTTGGCCCCAAGCTCCACCTACAATGAGCAGTTCTTC,CASSLAPSSTYNEQFF
NA,TRBV2,NA,TRBJ2-2,TGTGCCAGCAGTGCGGCTGGGGGCAGCACCGGGGAGCTGTTTTTT,CASSAAGGSTGELFF
TRBD1,TRBV7-9,few,TRBJ2-7,TGTGCCAGCAGCTTAGAGGCAGGGGGCAACGAGCAGTACTTC,CASSLEAGGNEQYF
NA,TRBV6-5,once,TRBJ1-2,TGTGCCAGCAGGCCGGGACACCCGAACTATGGCTACACCTTC,CASRPGHPNYGYTF
NA,TRBV6-5,few,TRBJ1-1,TGTGCCAGCAGTTACGGAGGGAACACTGAAGCTTTCTTT,CASSYGGNTEAFF
NA,TRBV6-5,NA,TRBJ2-3,TGTGCCAGCAGTTATAAGGGGGGGGACACAGATACGCAGTATTTT,CASSYKGGDTDTQYF
NA,TRBV7-8,NA,TRBJ1-2,TGTGCCAGCACCTCGGGGGTGTGGGGAGGGTATGGCTACACCTTC,CASTSGVWGGYGYTF
TRBD2,TRBV2,NA,TRBJ2-3,TGTGCCAGCAATAGCGGGGGGGTCACAGATACGCAGTATTTT,CASNSGGVTDTQYF
TRBD2,TRBV4-2,NA,TRBJ2-2,TGTGCCAGCAGCCAAGACTCTAGCGGGGGATATACCGGGGAGCTGTTTTTT,CASSQDSSGGYTGELFF
NA,TRBV18,few,TRBJ2-3,TGTGCCAGCTCCCCTAGCACAGATACGCAGTATTTT,CASSPSTDTQYF
TRBD1,TRBV3-1/TRBV3-2,NA,TRBJ2-1,TGTGCCAGCAGCCTAACGACTCACCGACAGGGCCCCTACAATGAGCAGTTCTTC,CASSLTTHRQGPYNEQFF
NA,TRBV5-6,NA,TRBJ1-3,TGTGCCAGCAGCTCGAGCGGCGGATACACCATATATTTT,CASSSSGGYTIYF
TRBD1,TRBV7-9,NA,TRBJ1-3,TGTGCCAGCAGCTCCTTCAGTGATTTCGACAGGGCCCCGAGAAACACCATATATTTT,CASSSFSDFDRAPRNTIYF
NA,TRBV11-3,NA,TRBJ2-7,TGTGCCAGCAGCCCCACGGGGTCCAAATCCTACGAGCAGTACTTC,CASSPTGSKSYEQYF
TRBD1,TRBV7-9,NA,TRBJ1-2,TGTGCCAGCAGCACGACAGGGGCGACATATGACTATGGCTACACCTTC,CASSTTGATYDYGYTF
TRBD1,TRBV5-6,NA,TRBJ1-2,TGTGCCAGCAGCCCAAGGGGACAGTCAAACTATGGCTACACCTTC,CASSPRGQSNYGYTF
NA,TRBV6-6,NA,TRBJ2-2,TGTGCCAGCAGCTACTCCGGGGGGCGGGTCACCGGGGAGCTGTTTTTT,CASSYSGGRVTGELFF
NA,TRBV12-3/TRBV12-4,NA,TRBJ1-5,TGTGCCAGCAGTTTAGGGACAACCCAGCCCCAGCATTTT,CASSLGTTQPQHF
NA,TRBV4-1,NA,TRBJ1-1,TGCGCCAGCAGCCAAGTCGGCGGGGAAGCTTTCTTT,CASSQVGGEAFF
TRBD1,TRBV6-1,NA,TRBJ2-7,TGTGCCAGCAGTGAACCGGGACAGGGTAGCTACGAGCAGTACTTC,CASSEPGQGSYEQYF
NA,TRBV4-2,NA,TRBJ1-5,TGTGCCAGCAGCCAAGATCGGGGTCAGCCCCAGCATTTT,CASSQDRGQPQHF
TRBD1,TRBV3-1/TRBV3-2,once,TRBJ1-2,TGTGCCAGCAGACCCGACAGGGGCCGGGGCTACACCTTC,CASRPDRGRGYTF
NA,TRBV6-5,few,TRBJ2-7,TGTGCCAGCAGGGACAGTGTGCGGGAGTACTTC,CASRDSVREYF
NA,TRBV11-2,NA,TRBJ2-7,TGTGCCAGCAGCTTAGTTGGCCAGGGCTTTGACAGGACCTACGAGCAGTACTTC,CASSLVGQGFDRTYEQYF
NA,TRBV5-1,NA,TRBJ1-2,TGCGCCAGCAGCTCGAGGGTTCAGGGGCGCGAGGGCTACACCTTC,CASSSRVQGREGYTF
NA,TRBV19,NA,TRBJ1-1,TGTGCCAGTAGTATGGCTCTGAACACTGAAGCTTTCTTT,CASSMALNTEAFF
NA,TRBV29-1,NA,TRBJ1-1,TGCAGCGTTGAATCTCCCGCTGAAGCTTTCTTT,CSVESPAEAFF
NA,TRBV7-2,NA,TRBJ1-2,TGTGCCAGCAGCGAGGGGGGGTCTCTCTATGGCTACACCTTC,CASSEGGSLYGYTF
TRBD1,TRBV7-8,NA,TRBJ1-2,TGTGCCAGCAGCTTTCTCGCGGGACAGGGGAATGGCTACACCTTC,CASSFLAGQGNGYTF
TRBD1,TRBV6-2/TRBV6-3,once,TRBJ2-7,TGTGCCAGCAGTTACGGCCTCCGGGACAGGGGCTACGAGCAGTACTTC,CASSYGLRDRGYEQYF
NA,TRBV20-1,NA,TRBJ2-5,TGCAGTGCTAGTGGTAGATCCCAAGAGACCCAGTACTTC,CSASGRSQETQYF
NA,TRBV6-6,NA,TRBJ1-3,TGTGCCAGCAGTTACTCGAGGTTAGGAAACACCATATATTTT,CASSYSRLGNTIYF
NA,TRBV4-1,NA,TRBJ1-3,TGCGCCAGCAGCCAAGATGGGGGCCTTGACTCTGGAAACACCATATATTTT,CASSQDGGLDSGNTIYF
NA,TRBV18,NA,TRBJ1-2,TGTGCCAGCTCAAGCAGTGGGAGCTATGGCTACACCTTC,CASSSSGSYGYTF
NA,TRBV11-3,NA,TRBJ1-1,TGTGCCAGCAGCTCCCGAGGGGGGGACACTGAAGCTTTCTTT,CASSSRGGDTEAFF
TRBD1,TRBV7-2,few,TRBJ1-3,TGTGCCAGCAGTGGAACAGGGGGCGAAAGAAACACCATATATTTT,CASSGTGGERNTIYF
NA,TRBV6-2/TRBV6-3,NA,TRBJ1-4,TGTGCCAGCAGTTACGACTGGGAACAGGATAATGAAAAACTGTTTTTT,CASSYDWEQDNEKLFF
NA,TRBV7-2,few,TRBJ1-2,TGTGCCAGCAGCCAGGCCACGAGCTATGGCTACACCTTC,CASSQATSYGYTF
NA,TRBV2,NA,TRBJ1-1,TGTGCCAGCAGTGTGGGGGGACCCACTGAAGCTTTCTTT,CASSVGGPTEAFF